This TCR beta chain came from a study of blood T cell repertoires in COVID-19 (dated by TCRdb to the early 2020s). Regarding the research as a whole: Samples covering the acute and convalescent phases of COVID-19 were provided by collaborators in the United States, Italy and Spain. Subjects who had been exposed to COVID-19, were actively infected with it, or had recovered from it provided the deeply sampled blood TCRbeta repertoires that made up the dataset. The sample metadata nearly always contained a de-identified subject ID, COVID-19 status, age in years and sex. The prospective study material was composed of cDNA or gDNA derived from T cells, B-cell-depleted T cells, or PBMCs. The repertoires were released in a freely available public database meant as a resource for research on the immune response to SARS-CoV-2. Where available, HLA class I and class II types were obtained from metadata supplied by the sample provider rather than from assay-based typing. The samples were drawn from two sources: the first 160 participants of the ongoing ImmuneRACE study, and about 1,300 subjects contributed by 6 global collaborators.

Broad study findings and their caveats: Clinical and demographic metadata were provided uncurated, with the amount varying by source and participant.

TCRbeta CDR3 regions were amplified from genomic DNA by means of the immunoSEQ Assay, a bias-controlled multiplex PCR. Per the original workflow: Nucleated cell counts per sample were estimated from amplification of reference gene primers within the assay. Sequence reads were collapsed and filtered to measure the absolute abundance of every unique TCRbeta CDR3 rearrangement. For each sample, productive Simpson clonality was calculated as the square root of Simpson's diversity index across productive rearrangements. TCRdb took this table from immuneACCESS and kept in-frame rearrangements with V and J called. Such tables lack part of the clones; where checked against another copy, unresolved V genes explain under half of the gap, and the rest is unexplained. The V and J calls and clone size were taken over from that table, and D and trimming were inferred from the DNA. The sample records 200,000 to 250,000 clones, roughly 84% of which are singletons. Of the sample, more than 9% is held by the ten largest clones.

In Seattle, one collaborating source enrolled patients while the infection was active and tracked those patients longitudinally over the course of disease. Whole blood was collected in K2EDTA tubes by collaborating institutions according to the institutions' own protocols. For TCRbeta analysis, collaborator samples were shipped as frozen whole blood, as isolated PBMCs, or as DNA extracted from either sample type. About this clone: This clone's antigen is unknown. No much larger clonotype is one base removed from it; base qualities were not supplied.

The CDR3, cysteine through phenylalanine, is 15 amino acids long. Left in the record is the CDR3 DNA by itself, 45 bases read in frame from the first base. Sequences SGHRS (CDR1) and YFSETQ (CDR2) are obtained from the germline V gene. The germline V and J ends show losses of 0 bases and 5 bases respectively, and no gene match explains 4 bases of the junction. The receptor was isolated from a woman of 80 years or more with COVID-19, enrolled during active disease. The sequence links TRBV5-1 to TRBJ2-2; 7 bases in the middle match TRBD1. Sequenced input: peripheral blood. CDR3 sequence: CASSLEGAWTGELFF. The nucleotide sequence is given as TGCGCCAGCAGCTTGGAGGGGGCATGGACCGGGGAGCTGTTTTTT.